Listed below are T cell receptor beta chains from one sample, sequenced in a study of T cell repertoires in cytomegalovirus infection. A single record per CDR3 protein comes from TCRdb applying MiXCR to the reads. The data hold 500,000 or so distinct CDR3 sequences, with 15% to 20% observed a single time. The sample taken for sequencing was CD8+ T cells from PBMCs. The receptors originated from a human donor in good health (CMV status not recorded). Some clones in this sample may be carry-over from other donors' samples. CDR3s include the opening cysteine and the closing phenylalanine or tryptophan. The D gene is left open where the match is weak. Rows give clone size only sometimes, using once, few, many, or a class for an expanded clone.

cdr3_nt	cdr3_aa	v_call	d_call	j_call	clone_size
TGCAGTGCTAGCAACAGGGGTTGGCAGTTCTTC	CSASNRGWQFF	TRBV20-1	TRBD1	TRBJ2-1	NA
TGTGCTAGCAGCCCCGGGGCGGGAGGGCATTACGAGCAGTACTTC	CASSPGAGGHYEQYF	TRBV7-7	TRBD2	TRBJ2-7	many
TGTGCCAGCAGCCAGTATCGGCAGGGGGCGAGTGAGCAGTACTTC	CASSQYRQGASEQYF	TRBV12-3/TRBV12-4	TRBD1	TRBJ2-7	many
TGTGCCAGCAGTTACTCGCGTCGAGGTAGTCAGGATCAGCCCCAGCATTTT	CASSYSRRGSQDQPQHF	TRBV6-5	NA	TRBJ1-5	NA
TGTGCCAGCAGGCAGAGTACAGGGGGTAGCAATCAGCCCCAGCATTTT	CASRQSTGGSNQPQHF	TRBV6-1	TRBD1	TRBJ1-5	many
TGTGCCAGCAGTTTACCAGGGGGCGGCTACACCTTC	CASSLPGGGYTF	TRBV28	TRBD1	TRBJ1-2	few
TGTGCCAGCAGCCTGGGACAGGGATTCTATAATTCACCCCTCCACTTT	CASSLGQGFYNSPLHF	TRBV27	TRBD1	TRBJ1-6	many
TGTGCCAGCAGCCCCCAGGGCGGTCAGGGGGCCCAGCCCCAGCATTTT	CASSPQGGQGAQPQHF	TRBV7-3	TRBD1	TRBJ1-5	many
TGTGCCAGCAGAACAGGGGCCGGGGAGCTGTTTTTT	CASRTGAGELFF	TRBV7-9	TRBD1	TRBJ2-2	many
TGTGCCAGCAGTTTACACGTCCGGGCGGGGACTAGCACAGATACGCAGTATTTT	CASSLHVRAGTSTDTQYF	TRBV12-3/TRBV12-4	NA	TRBJ2-3	many
TGTGCCAGCAGCTTCCCCATCCGGGACAGGAGCACAGATACGCAGTATTTT	CASSFPIRDRSTDTQYF	TRBV5-5	TRBD1	TRBJ2-3	many
TGCAGTGCTAGAAGAGGGCCCCCCTCCTACAATGAGCAGTTCTTC	CSARRGPPSYNEQFF	TRBV20-1	NA	TRBJ2-1	NA
TGTGCCAGCAGTTTATCGACAGGGGTCGATGGCTACACCTTC	CASSLSTGVDGYTF	TRBV27	TRBD1	TRBJ1-2	NA
TGTGCCAGCAGCCAACTCCCTAGCGATTCCGCAACCGATGAGCAGTTCTTC	CASSQLPSDSATDEQFF	TRBV3-1	NA	TRBJ2-1	few
TGTGCCAGCAGCGCGGAGGGGCCAGGGGGCCAAAATTCACCCCTCCACTTT	CASSAEGPGGQNSPLHF	TRBV9	TRBD1	TRBJ1-6	NA
TGTGCCAGCAGCTTAGAGAGTGAGCGCGCAGATACGCAGTATTTT	CASSLESERADTQYF	TRBV7-2	NA	TRBJ2-3	many
TGTGCCAGCAACCTTTTTTTGGGGGACTACAATGAGCAGTTCTTC	CASNLFLGDYNEQFF	TRBV6-6	NA	TRBJ2-1	NA
TGTGCCAGCAGTCTGTATGGTCGGGGCAATGAGCAGTTCTTC	CASSLYGRGNEQFF	TRBV6-5	NA	TRBJ2-1	NA
TGTGCCAGTAGTATAGATTATTTTACAGGGGGCGCGAGGACTGAAGCTTTCTTT	CASSIDYFTGGARTEAFF	TRBV19	TRBD1	TRBJ1-1	few
TGCAGTGCTAGGGACAGCCTTCTTGAGCAGTACTTC	CSARDSLLEQYF	TRBV20-1	NA	TRBJ2-7	NA
TGCGCCAGCAGCTTGTACGGACAGATCAATCAGCCCCAGCATTTT	CASSLYGQINQPQHF	TRBV5-1	NA	TRBJ1-5	many
TGTGCCAGCAGTGAAGCGCCCTGGGACAGGGCAAAAGATACGCAGTATTTT	CASSEAPWDRAKDTQYF	TRBV6-1	TRBD1	TRBJ2-3	NA
TGCAGTGCTCTCCCCGCGGAAGTTTACAATGAGCAGTTCTTC	CSALPAEVYNEQFF	TRBV20-1	NA	TRBJ2-1	NA
TGCAGTGCTCACTCCGCTAGCGGGAGCGACAATGAGCAGTTCTTC	CSAHSASGSDNEQFF	TRBV20-1	TRBD2	TRBJ2-1	NA
TGTGCCAGCAGAAATAACCACCCCGGGGGCATCCGGTACGAGCAGTACTTC	CASRNNHPGGIRYEQYF	TRBV27	NA	TRBJ2-7	many
TGTGCCACCAGTGAAAGGACAGGGGGATCCTACAATAAGCAGTTCTTC	CATSERTGGSYNKQFF	TRBV24-1	TRBD1	TRBJ2-1	NA
TGTGCCAGCAGCCATTCACGAAGCTCCTACGAGCAGTACTTC	CASSHSRSSYEQYF	TRBV14	NA	TRBJ2-7	many
TGTGCCAGCAGTTACTTATCCGGAACAGATACGCAGTATTTT	CASSYLSGTDTQYF	TRBV28	NA	TRBJ2-3	NA
TGTGCCAGCAGCCCACCTGGACAGTACACCGGGGAGCTGTTTTTT	CASSPPGQYTGELFF	TRBV7-9	NA	TRBJ2-2	few
TGTGCCAGCAGCTTAACAGGGTTCCTTTCCTACGAGCAGTACTTC	CASSLTGFLSYEQYF	TRBV7-3	NA	TRBJ2-7	few
TGTGCCAGCAGCTCCGGTGGACAGAAAATTCTCCCAGCGGAGAATACTAGCACAGATACGCAGTATTTT	CASSSGGQKILPAENTSTDTQYF	TRBV7-9	NA	TRBJ2-3	many